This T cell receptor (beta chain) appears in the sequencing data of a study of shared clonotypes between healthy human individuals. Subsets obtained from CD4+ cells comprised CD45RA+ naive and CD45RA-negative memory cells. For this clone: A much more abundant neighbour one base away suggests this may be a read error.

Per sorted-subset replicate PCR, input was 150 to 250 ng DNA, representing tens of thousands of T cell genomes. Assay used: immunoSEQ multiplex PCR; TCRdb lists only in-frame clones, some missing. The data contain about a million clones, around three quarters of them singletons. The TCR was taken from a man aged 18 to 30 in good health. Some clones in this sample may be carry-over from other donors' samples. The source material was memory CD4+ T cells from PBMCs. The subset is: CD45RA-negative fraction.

As DNA, the CDR3 is TGTGCCAGCAGAAGGGTGGGCACTGAAGCTTTCTTT. Translating it yields CASRRVGTEAFF. This chain joins TRBV2 and TRBJ1-1; no firm D call. V gave up 6 bases and J gave up 4 bases, with 9 bases separating them. The CDR3 length is 12 residues. Germline V gene lookup returns CDR1 SNHLY and CDR2 FYNNEI.